The table lists the clone carrying this T cell receptor beta chain with a few counts. Its specificity is unknown. CDR3 length: 14 residues. Germline CDR1 LNHDA, CDR2 SQIVND (reference sequence). V was pared by 3 bases and J by 5 bases, with 11 bases between. These data are taken from a study of cytomegalovirus exposure and HLA in healthy donors. The study ran its PCR with 60 Vbeta and 13 Jbeta primers. Data came from immunoSEQ multiplex PCR; TCRdb stores just in-frame clones and leaves some out. The sample includes about 280,000 clones, roughly 90% seen only once; the top ten take approximately 2%. General study findings and limits: Per a prior analysis, the majority of TCR beta V segments were productive roughly 87% or roughly 30% of the time.

The chain joins TRBV19 to TRBJ1-5, with D maybe TRBD1 (5 bases). This TCR derives from a woman between 18 and 29 years old in good health and CMV-seronegative. The sequencing sample was made of PBMCs. The chain's CDR3 is CASSIWQGYQPQHF. In nucleotides, the CDR3 is TGTGCCAGTAGTATCTGGCAGGGATATCAGCCCCAGCATTTT.